This section outlines one T cell receptor beta chain sequence together with its context. The record originates from a study of shared clonotypes between healthy human individuals. The CDR3 extends over 12 amino acids. In germline, CDR1 is ENHRY, CDR2 SYGVKD. Trimming cost V 7 bases and J 9 bases; bases outside gene matches: 9. Naive CD8 cells were CD45RO-negative, positively selected for CCR7, excluding terminally differentiated effector memory CD45RA+ cells. Assay used: immunoSEQ multiplex PCR; TCRdb lists only in-frame clones, some missing. The data show about 2.1 million clones, with over 85% seen just once and approximately 1.7% held by the top ten.

The sequence came from a man in his late teens or twenties in good health. Some clones in this sample may be carry-over from other donors' samples. Sequencing was done on a sample of naive CD8+ T cells from PBMCs. The chain links TRBV10-3 to TRBJ2-7; 7 nucleotides agree with TRBD1. The CDR3 coding sequence is TGTGCCATCACCGAAGGGGGCACAGGGCAGTACTTC. It is translated as CAITEGGTGQYF.